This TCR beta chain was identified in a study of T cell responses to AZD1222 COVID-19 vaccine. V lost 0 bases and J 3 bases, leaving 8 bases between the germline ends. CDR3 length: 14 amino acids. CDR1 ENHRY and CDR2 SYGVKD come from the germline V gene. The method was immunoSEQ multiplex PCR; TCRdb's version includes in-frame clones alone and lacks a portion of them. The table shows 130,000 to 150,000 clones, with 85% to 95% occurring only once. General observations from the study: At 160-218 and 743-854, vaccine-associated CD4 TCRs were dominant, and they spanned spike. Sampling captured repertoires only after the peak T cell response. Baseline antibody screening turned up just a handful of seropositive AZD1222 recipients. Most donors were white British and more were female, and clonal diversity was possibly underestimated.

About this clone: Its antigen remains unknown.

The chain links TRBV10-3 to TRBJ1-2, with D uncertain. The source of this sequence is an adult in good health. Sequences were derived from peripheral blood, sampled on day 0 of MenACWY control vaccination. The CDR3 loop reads CAISESGGYYGYTF. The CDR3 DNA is TGTGCCATCAGTGAGTCTGGAGGATACTATGGCTACACCTTC.